This T cell receptor beta chain was observed in a study of blood T cell repertoires in COVID-19 (dated by TCRdb to between 2020 and 2021). Regarding the research as a whole: The collaborator samples originated in the United States, Italy and Spain and spanned the acute and convalescent phases of COVID-19. The prospective study material was composed of cDNA or gDNA derived from T cells, B-cell-depleted T cells, or PBMCs. The dataset comprised deeply sampled blood TCRbeta repertoires from subjects exposed to, actively infected with, or recovered from COVID-19. The repertoires were released in a freely available public database intended as a resource for research on the immune response to SARS-CoV-2. The samples were drawn from two sources: the first 160 participants of the ongoing ImmuneRACE study, and 950 to 1,500 subjects contributed by 6 global collaborators. A de-identified subject ID, COVID-19 status, age in years and sex were almost always included in the sample metadata. Where available, HLA class I and class II types were obtained from metadata supplied by the sample provider rather than from assay-based typing.

Participants in the prospective study were enrolled through a virtual design, were aged about 18 to 100 years, and lived in 24 United States geographic areas. Cohort assignment in the prospective study relied on participant-reported clinical history from a screening survey and a study questionnaire. Recovered participants in ImmuneRACE Cohort 3 were defined as having two consecutive negative NP/OP PCR tests, clearance from a healthcare professional, or resolution of symptoms. In the prospective study, mobile phlebotomists collected whole blood, serum and a nasopharyngeal or oropharyngeal swab from each participant. Additional blood draws and questionnaires over an approximately 2-month period could optionally be provided by prospective study participants. Before DNA extraction, blood samples from the prospective study were shipped at room temperature or frozen. Remarks on this clone: Its antigen has not been determined. No clone much larger than this one lies a single base away; base qualities are absent.

Broad study findings and their caveats: The amount of clinical and demographic metadata varied by source and participant and was provided uncurated.

The immunoSEQ Assay, a bias-controlled multiplex PCR, was used to amplify TCRbeta CDR3 regions from genomic DNA. The original pipeline was this. Nucleated cell counts per sample were estimated from amplification of reference gene primers within the assay. To quantify the absolute abundance of each unique TCRbeta CDR3 rearrangement, sequence reads were collapsed and filtered. Productive Simpson clonality was computed per sample as the square root of Simpson's diversity index over productive rearrangements. The table comes from immuneACCESS by way of TCRdb, which keeps in-frame sequences with V and J called. Part of the clones is missing from these tables; in studies checked, under half for an unresolved V gene and the rest for unknown reasons. That table gives V, J and clone size, and the DNA gave D and trimming. The sample table contains over 250,000 clones; only one count was recorded for 90% of them. The ten largest clones represent roughly 2.6% of the sample.

Reading from cysteine to phenylalanine, the CDR3 counts 15 amino acids. Only the CDR3 part of the read is kept: 45 bases, read in frame from the first base. V is pruned by 5 bases and J by 8 bases, leaving 7 bases of the junction without a gene match. Taken from the germline V gene (reference sequence), the CDR1 and CDR2 loops are LNHNV and YYDKDF. The receptor was isolated from a man aged 60-69 years who had recovered from COVID-19. The sample comprised PBMCs or T cells enriched from blood (not recorded which). The rearranged segments are TRBV15 and TRBJ2-1, and 12 bases in between align with TRBD2. The nucleotide sequence is given as TGTGCCACCAGCCTAGCGGGAGGGCCGTCGGATGAGCAGTTCTTC. Translated, it reads CATSLAGGPSDEQFF.